This T cell receptor beta chain is drawn from a study of T-cell reconstitution after alpha-beta-depleted transplantation in children. This clonotype was observed many times. This CDR3 region has 13 residues. The V end was cut by 7 bases, the J end by 5 bases, with 14 bases between. Germline CDR1 reads MNHEY; CDR2 reads SVGEGT. TCRbeta library construction was performed incorporating unique molecular identifiers. MiXCR was run by TCRdb on the PCR reads, yielding one entry per CDR3 protein. Of hundreds of thousands of distinct CDR3 sequences in the sample, approximately 10% were seen once. The clonotype was recovered from a child under 10 years old with inherited bone marrow failure, due to receive a stem cell transplant. This specimen consisted of PBMCs, obtained before TCRalphabeta/CD19-depleted stem cell transplant. The genes are TRBV6-2 or TRBV6-3 and TRBJ2-5; TRBD2 is a possible D gene (5 bases). The CDR3 DNA sequence: TGTGCCAGCATCACCGACGGGATGGAGACCCAGTACTTC. This codes for CASITDGMETQYF.